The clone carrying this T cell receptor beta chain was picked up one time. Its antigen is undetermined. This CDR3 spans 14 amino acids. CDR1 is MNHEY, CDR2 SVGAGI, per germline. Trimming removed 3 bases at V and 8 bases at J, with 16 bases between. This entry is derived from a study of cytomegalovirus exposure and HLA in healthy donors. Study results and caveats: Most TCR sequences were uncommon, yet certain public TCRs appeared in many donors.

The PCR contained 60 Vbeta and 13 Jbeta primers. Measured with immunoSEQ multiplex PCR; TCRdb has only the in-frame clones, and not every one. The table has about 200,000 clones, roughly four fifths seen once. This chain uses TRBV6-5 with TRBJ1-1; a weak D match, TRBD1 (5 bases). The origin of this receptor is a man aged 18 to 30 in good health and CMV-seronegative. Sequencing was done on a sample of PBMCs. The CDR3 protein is CASSYRPGRGEAFF. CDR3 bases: TGTGCCAGCAGTTATCGTCCCGGAAGGGGCGAAGCTTTCTTT.